This TCR beta chain was captured in a study of PD-L1 blockade in urothelial cancer. Overall study: Patients previously received 0 to 3 chemotherapy regimens. Analyses were performed on blood at 3 weeks after treatment start (the second dose) and at 6 weeks.

With respect to this clone: Its antigen is undetermined.

Regarding the study as a whole: Durable-benefit patients expanded tumor-associated blood clones more at 3 weeks.

The CDR3 extends over 14 amino acids. Germline loops: CDR1 MDHEN, CDR2 SYDVKM. V was pared by 6 bases and J by 4 bases, with 15 bases between. Only in-frame clones appear in the TCRdb table, and some are missing; sequencing was by immunoSEQ multiplex PCR. The data contain 100,000 or so clones, about 90% of them singletons. Patients each gave 1 to 8 samples, pretreatment and on-treatment. The sequences come from PBMCs, collected around atezolizumab (anti-PD-L1) treatment. V usage is TRBV28 and J usage is TRBJ1-2, with a tentative D call TRBD1 (6 bases). The source is a woman older than 75 with urothelial cancer. CDR3 coding DNA: TGTGCCAGCAGCTCACTCAGGGGTGTCTATGGCTACACCTTC. It encodes CASSSLRGVYGYTF.